A selection of T cell receptor beta chains follows, all from one sample in a study of cytomegalovirus exposure and HLA in healthy donors. Only in-frame clones appear in the TCRdb table, and some are missing; sequencing was by immunoSEQ multiplex PCR. Of hundreds of thousands of clones in the sample, about 90% were seen once. Sequenced: PBMCs. Receptors were obtained from a man aged 18 to 30 in good health and CMV-seropositive. Each CDR3 is given with its conserved first and last residue. D genes are given only for firm matches. Some rows have no size entry. The others give once, few or many, or a class for an expanded clone.

CDR3 protein: CASSLASGGSYEQYF; CDR3 DNA: TGTGCCAGCAGCTTGGCTAGCGGAGGCTCCTACGAGCAGTACTTC; J gene: TRBJ2-7; V gene: TRBV5-4; clone size: NA; D gene: TRBD2
CDR3 protein: CASSGTGLSIGTEAFF; CDR3 DNA: TGTGCCAGCAGTGGGACAGGACTTTCAATTGGCACTGAAGCTTTCTTT; J gene: TRBJ1-1; V gene: TRBV2; clone size: NA; D gene: TRBD1
CDR3 protein: CASSDQRGRITEAFF; CDR3 DNA: TGTGCCAGCAGCGACCAGCGAGGCAGAATCACTGAAGCTTTCTTT; J gene: TRBJ1-1; V gene: TRBV9; clone size: NA; D gene: NA
CDR3 protein: CASSLQSSYEQYF; CDR3 DNA: TGTGCCAGCAGCTTACAGAGCTCCTACGAGCAGTACTTC; J gene: TRBJ2-7; V gene: TRBV11-2; clone size: few; D gene: NA
CDR3 protein: CASSLSSPTQGWTYNEQFF; CDR3 DNA: TGTGCCAGCAGTTTATCGAGTCCTACTCAGGGGTGGACCTACAATGAGCAGTTCTTC; J gene: TRBJ2-1; V gene: TRBV27; clone size: NA; D gene: NA
CDR3 protein: CPSREDTYEQYF; CDR3 DNA: TGTCCCTCCCGAGAAGATACTTACGAGCAGTACTTC; J gene: TRBJ2-7; V gene: TRBV21-1; clone size: few; D gene: NA
CDR3 protein: CASSGAGGLQTQYF; CDR3 DNA: TGTGCCAGCAGTGGAGCAGGGGGCTTACAGACCCAGTACTTC; J gene: TRBJ2-5; V gene: TRBV2; clone size: NA; D gene: TRBD1
CDR3 protein: CASSLADPGAKNIQYF; CDR3 DNA: TGTGCCAGCAGCTTGGCGGACCCCGGGGCCAAAAACATTCAGTACTTC; J gene: TRBJ2-4; V gene: TRBV5-4; clone size: NA; D gene: NA
CDR3 protein: CASSPDRSNQPQHF; CDR3 DNA: TGTGCCAGCAGTCCGGACAGGAGCAATCAGCCCCAGCATTTT; J gene: TRBJ1-5; V gene: TRBV27; clone size: NA; D gene: TRBD1
CDR3 protein: CASSLILGGNEQFF; CDR3 DNA: TGTGCCAGCAGCCTAATACTAGGGGGGAATGAGCAGTTCTTC; J gene: TRBJ2-1; V gene: TRBV11-1; clone size: NA; D gene: NA
CDR3 protein: CASSLGDSLYEQYF; CDR3 DNA: TGTGCCAGCAGCTTAGGGGACAGCCTCTACGAGCAGTACTTC; J gene: TRBJ2-7; V gene: TRBV13; clone size: NA; D gene: NA
CDR3 protein: CASSFGRSTYEQYF; CDR3 DNA: TGTGCCAGCAGCTTTGGGAGGAGCACTTACGAGCAGTACTTC; J gene: TRBJ2-7; V gene: TRBV5-6; clone size: NA; D gene: NA
CDR3 protein: CASSPRGGDAGYEQYF; CDR3 DNA: TGTGCCAGCAGCCCCCGCGGGGGCGACGCTGGCTACGAGCAGTACTTC; J gene: TRBJ2-7; V gene: TRBV11-2; clone size: NA; D gene: NA
CDR3 protein: CASSPGDRAHGYTF; CDR3 DNA: TGTGCCAGCAGCCCCGGGGACAGGGCCCATGGCTACACCTTC; J gene: TRBJ1-2; V gene: TRBV5-4; clone size: NA; D gene: TRBD1
CDR3 protein: CSARDGLGAFF; CDR3 DNA: TGCAGTGCTAGAGACGGCCTGGGGGCTTTCTTT; J gene: TRBJ1-1; V gene: TRBV20-1; clone size: NA; D gene: NA
CDR3 protein: CASSPMGEFVQNEQFF; CDR3 DNA: TGTGCCAGCAGTCCTATGGGGGAGTTCGTCCAAAATGAGCAGTTCTTC; J gene: TRBJ2-1; V gene: TRBV28; clone size: NA; D gene: NA
CDR3 protein: CASSPLEGSSYEQYF; CDR3 DNA: TGTGCCAGCTCACCACTAGAGGGAAGCTCCTACGAGCAGTACTTC; J gene: TRBJ2-7; V gene: TRBV18; clone size: NA; D gene: NA
CDR3 protein: CASSSADRDNQPQHF; CDR3 DNA: TGTGCCAGCAGTTCTGCCGACAGGGACAATCAGCCCCAGCATTTT; J gene: TRBJ1-5; V gene: TRBV28; clone size: NA; D gene: TRBD1
CDR3 protein: CATSRDRKILTEAFF; CDR3 DNA: TGTGCCACCAGCAGAGATCGAAAGATCCTCACTGAAGCTTTCTTT; J gene: TRBJ1-1; V gene: TRBV15; clone size: NA; D gene: NA
CDR3 protein: CASSRTGRNTDTQYF; CDR3 DNA: TGCGCCAGCAGTCGAACCGGGAGAAACACAGATACGCAGTATTTT; J gene: TRBJ2-3; V gene: TRBV10-1; clone size: NA; D gene: NA
CDR3 protein: CASSPGRSTDTQYF; CDR3 DNA: TGTGCCAGCAGTCCGGGAAGAAGCACAGATACGCAGTATTTT; J gene: TRBJ2-3; V gene: TRBV6-1; clone size: NA; D gene: NA
CDR3 protein: CATSRDRPYEQYF; CDR3 DNA: TGTGCCACCAGCAGGGACAGACCCTACGAGCAGTACTTC; J gene: TRBJ2-7; V gene: TRBV15; clone size: once; D gene: NA
CDR3 protein: CASSLAVRGYEQYF; CDR3 DNA: TGTGCCAGCAGCTTAGCGGTCAGGGGGTATGAGCAGTACTTC; J gene: TRBJ2-7; V gene: TRBV11-2; clone size: NA; D gene: TRBD1
CDR3 protein: CASSPNPGTPYPVGYTF; CDR3 DNA: TGTGCCAGCAGCCCTAACCCCGGGACACCATACCCTGTTGGCTACACCTTC; J gene: TRBJ1-2; V gene: TRBV7-9; clone size: NA; D gene: NA
CDR3 protein: CASSYGQWYEQYF; CDR3 DNA: TGTGCCAGCAGTTACGGTCAATGGTACGAGCAGTACTTC; J gene: TRBJ2-7; V gene: TRBV6-5; clone size: NA; D gene: NA
CDR3 protein: CASSEDSSYNEQFF; CDR3 DNA: TGTGCCAGCAGTGAAGATAGCTCCTACAATGAGCAGTTCTTC; J gene: TRBJ2-1; V gene: TRBV2; clone size: NA; D gene: NA
CDR3 protein: CAWKIRTSGPPYEQYF; CDR3 DNA: TGTGCCTGGAAAATAAGGACTAGCGGTCCTCCCTACGAGCAGTACTTC; J gene: TRBJ2-7; V gene: TRBV30; clone size: NA; D gene: TRBD2
CDR3 protein: CASSLGGQGNYEQYF; CDR3 DNA: TGTGCCAGCAGCTTAGGCGGACAGGGTAACTACGAGCAGTACTTC; J gene: TRBJ2-7; V gene: TRBV11-3; clone size: NA; D gene: TRBD1
CDR3 protein: CAWSRRRVLNNEQFF; CDR3 DNA: TGTGCCTGGAGTAGGAGGCGGGTACTCAACAATGAGCAGTTCTTC; J gene: TRBJ2-1; V gene: TRBV30; clone size: NA; D gene: NA